This TCR beta chain was observed in a study of T cell responses to AZD1222 COVID-19 vaccine. General study results and limits: Clonal diversity may have been underestimated, and the donors were mostly white British, with more females than males. Variant regions that are unmutated are reportedly the target of nearly half of spike-specific TCRs. Researchers took repertoire samples only after the peak T cell response had come.

Germline V lookup: CDR1 KGHSH, CDR2 LQKENI. CDR3 length: 16 residues. The V end lost 3 bases, the J end lost 4 bases, and 16 bases lay between the germline ends. Only one count was recorded for this clone. Its antigen remains unknown. The protocol was immunoSEQ multiplex PCR, while the TCRdb copy is restricted to in-frame clones and leaves out a portion. Seen here are around 120,000 clones, around 87% observed once, and the top ten hold about 1.2%. This clonotype was obtained from an adult in good health. The sample in question was peripheral blood, obtained on day 0 of AZD1222 vaccination. The V gene is TRBV18, the J gene TRBJ2-1; D uncertain. The CDR3 nucleotides read TGTGCCAGCTCACCCACGCCGGCGGACCGGTACAATGAGCAGTTCTTC. It encodes CASSPTPADRYNEQFF.